Below, one TCR beta chain is given with its context. The target antigen is unknown. The data were obtained in a study of CD8 T cells in Susac syndrome. Overall study context: There were Susac syndrome patients who were therapy-naive at blood draw, others on corticosteroids, and others on intravenous immunoglobulin alone.

Sequencing of TCR beta was undertaken in CD8+ and CD4+ T cells derived from blood. Study observations and caveats: In Susac syndrome, the CD4+ T cell repertoires did not show clonal expansion.

This CDR3 has 13 residues. The ends were cut back, 6 bases at V and 2 bases at J, with 10 bases in the middle. The germline V gene encodes CDR1 MNHNY and CDR2 SVGAGI (reference sequence). Random hexamers were used to reverse transcribe 0.5 to 1 ug of RNA. Amplification of the TCR beta CDR3 was carried out by immunoSEQ multiplex PCR, which spanned a total of 54 Vbeta and 13 Jbeta segments. TCRdb used MiXCR to reprocess the immunoSEQ multiplex PCR reads, holding one entry per CDR3 protein. The repertoire includes a few hundred thousand distinct CDR3 sequences, 94% of them detected once, and 0.15% to 0.2% sits in the top ten.

This chain uses TRBV6-6 with TRBJ2-5; tentative D call: TRBD1 (6 bases). This TCR derives from a human donor with Susac syndrome. Source material: CD4+ T cells from PBMCs. The CDR3 DNA reads TGTGCCAGCAGGGGCCAGGGGCAAGAGACCCAGTACTTC. Translated, it gives CASRGQGQETQYF.